This TCR beta chain emerged from a study of graft-versus-host responses after intestinal transplantation. On the study more broadly: Recipients were given multivisceral, liver-intestinal, or isolated intestinal transplants. Tacrolimus and steroids were given for around three years to all recipients after anti-thymocyte globulin induction. Study-level results: Allograft clonal ratios (graft-versus-host to host-versus-graft) were high in patients who had graft-donor T cell macrochimerism. Analysis identified GvH clones in recipient marrow, with some appearing first in ileum or blood.

V shed 5 bases, J shed 6 bases, and the junction held 7 bases outside the gene matches. This CDR3 spans 15 amino acids. Germline V CDR1 and CDR2: SEHNR, FQNEAQ (reference sequence). The protocol was immunoSEQ multiplex PCR, while the TCRdb copy is restricted to in-frame clones and leaves out a portion. The table lists some 120,000 clones, about 92% of them singletons. In its sample, this clone was seen a few times. The antigen is unknown. V gene TRBV7-9 combines with J gene TRBJ1-4; 9 bases match TRBD1. Sequenced here: unstimulated CD4+ T cells sorted from spleen or lymph node cells, sampled before intestinal transplant. The sequence came from a human donor who received an intestinal transplant. The CDR3 sequence: CASSPSTGGDEKLFF. The CDR3 nucleotides read TGTGCCAGCAGCCCAAGCACAGGGGGCGATGAAAAACTGTTTTTT. The complete variable domain, with remaining parts taken from reference TRBV7-9 and TRBJ1-4, reads DTGVSQNPRHKITKRGQNVTFRCDPISEHNRLYWYRQTLGQGPEFLTYFQNEAQLEKSRLLSDRFSAERPKGSFSTLEIQRTEQGDSAMYLCASSPSTGGDEKLFFGSGTQLSVL.